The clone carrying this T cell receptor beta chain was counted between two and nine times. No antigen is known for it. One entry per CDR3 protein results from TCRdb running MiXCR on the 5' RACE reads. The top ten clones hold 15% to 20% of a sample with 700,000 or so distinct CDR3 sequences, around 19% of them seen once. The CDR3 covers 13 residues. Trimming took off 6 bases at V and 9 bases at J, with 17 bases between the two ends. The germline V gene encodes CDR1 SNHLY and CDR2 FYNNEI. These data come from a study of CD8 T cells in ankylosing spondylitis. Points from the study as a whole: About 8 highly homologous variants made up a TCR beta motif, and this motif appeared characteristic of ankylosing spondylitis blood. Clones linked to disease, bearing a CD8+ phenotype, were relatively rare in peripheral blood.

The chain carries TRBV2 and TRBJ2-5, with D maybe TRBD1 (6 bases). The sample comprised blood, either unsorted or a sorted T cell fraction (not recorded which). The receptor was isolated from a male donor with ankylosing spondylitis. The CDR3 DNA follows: TGTGCCAGCAGCCCAAGGGGGTCAGGGGCCCAGTACTTC. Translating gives CASSPRGSGAQYF.